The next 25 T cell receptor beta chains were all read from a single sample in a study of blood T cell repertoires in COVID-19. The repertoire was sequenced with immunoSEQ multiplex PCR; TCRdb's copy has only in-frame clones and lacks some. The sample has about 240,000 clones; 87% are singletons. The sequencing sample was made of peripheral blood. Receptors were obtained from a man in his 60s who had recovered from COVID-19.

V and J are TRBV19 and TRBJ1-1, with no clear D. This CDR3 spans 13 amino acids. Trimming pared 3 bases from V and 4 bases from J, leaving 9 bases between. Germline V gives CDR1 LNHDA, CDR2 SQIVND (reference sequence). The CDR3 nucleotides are TGTGCCAGTAGTATCACGGGGAGCACTGAAGCTTTCTTT. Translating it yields CASSITGSTEAFF.

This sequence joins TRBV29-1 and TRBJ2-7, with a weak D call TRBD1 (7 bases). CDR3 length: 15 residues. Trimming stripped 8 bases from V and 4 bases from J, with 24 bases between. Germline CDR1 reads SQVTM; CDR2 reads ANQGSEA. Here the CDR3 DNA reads TGCAGCATTCCCGGAGGAGGGGGCCCCGGGTACGAGCAGTACTTC. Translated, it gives CSIPGGGGPGYEQYF.

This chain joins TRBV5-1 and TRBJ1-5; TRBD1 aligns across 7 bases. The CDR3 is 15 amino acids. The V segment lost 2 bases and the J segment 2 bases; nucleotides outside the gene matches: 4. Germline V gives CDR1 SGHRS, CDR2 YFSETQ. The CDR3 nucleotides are TGCGCCAGCAGCTTCTCAGGGGGTCGCAATCAGCCCCAGCATTTT. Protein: CASSFSGGRNQPQHF.

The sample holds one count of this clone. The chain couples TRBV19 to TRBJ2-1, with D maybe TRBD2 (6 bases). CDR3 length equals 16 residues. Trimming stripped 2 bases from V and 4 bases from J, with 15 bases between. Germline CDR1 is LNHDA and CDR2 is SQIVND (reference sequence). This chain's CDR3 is CASSIRLWRGYNEQFF. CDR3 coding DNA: TGTGCCAGTAGTATACGCCTCTGGCGGGGTTACAATGAGCAGTTCTTC.

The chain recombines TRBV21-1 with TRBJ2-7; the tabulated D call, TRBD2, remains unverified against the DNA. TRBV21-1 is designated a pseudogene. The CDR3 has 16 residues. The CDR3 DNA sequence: TGTGCCAGCAGCCCCCCCCCGACTAGCGAGACCTACGAGCAGTACTTC. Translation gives CASSPPPTSETYEQYF.

The CDR3 reads CASSFGTAVSYEQYF. As DNA, the CDR3 is TGTGCCAGCAGCTTCGGGACTGCGGTCTCCTACGAGCAGTACTTC. The chain recombines TRBV7-8 with TRBJ2-7, with D possibly being TRBD2 (6 bases). Between the trimmed V and J ends, which lost 3 bases and 0 bases, there was a span of 12 bases. This CDR3 is 15 amino acids long. CDR1 is SGHVS and CDR2 is FQNEAQ in the germline V gene.

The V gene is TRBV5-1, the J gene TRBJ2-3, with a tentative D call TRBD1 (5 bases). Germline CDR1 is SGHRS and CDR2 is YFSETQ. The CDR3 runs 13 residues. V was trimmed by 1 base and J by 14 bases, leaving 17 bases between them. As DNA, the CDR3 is TGCGCCAGCAGCTTGTTAGACAGACCCCCCTGGTATTTT. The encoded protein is CASSLLDRPPWYF.

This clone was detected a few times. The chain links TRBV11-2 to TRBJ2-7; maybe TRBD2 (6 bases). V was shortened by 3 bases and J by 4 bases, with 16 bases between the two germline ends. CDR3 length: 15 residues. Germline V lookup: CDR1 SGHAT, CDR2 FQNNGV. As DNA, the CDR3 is TGTGCCAGCAGCTTTTTGGCGGGGCCCGCTTACGAGCAGTACTTC. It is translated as CASSFLAGPAYEQYF. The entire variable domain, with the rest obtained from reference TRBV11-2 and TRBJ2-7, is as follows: EAGVAQSPRYKIIEKRQSVAFWCNPISGHATLYWYQQILGQGPKLLIQFQNNGVVDDSQLPKDRFSAERLKGVDSTLKIQPAKLEDSAVYLCASSFLAGPAYEQYFGPGTRLTVT.

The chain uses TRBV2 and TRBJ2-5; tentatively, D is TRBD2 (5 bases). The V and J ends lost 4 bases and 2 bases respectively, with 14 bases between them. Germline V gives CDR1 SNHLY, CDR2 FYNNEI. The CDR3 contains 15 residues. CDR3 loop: CASSGPRVVQETQYF. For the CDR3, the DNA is TGTGCCAGCAGTGGCCCGCGGGTGGTACAAGAGACCCAGTACTTC.

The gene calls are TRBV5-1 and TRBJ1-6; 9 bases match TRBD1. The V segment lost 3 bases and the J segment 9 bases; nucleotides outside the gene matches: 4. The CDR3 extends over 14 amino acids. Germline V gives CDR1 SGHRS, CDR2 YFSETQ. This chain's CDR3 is CASSWGQGGSPLHF. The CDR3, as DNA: TGCGCCAGCAGCTGGGGACAGGGAGGTTCACCCCTCCACTTT.

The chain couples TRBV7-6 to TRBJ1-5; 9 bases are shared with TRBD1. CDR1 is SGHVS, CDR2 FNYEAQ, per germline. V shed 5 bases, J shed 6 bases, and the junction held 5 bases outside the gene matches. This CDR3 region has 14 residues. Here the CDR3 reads CASSATGGGQPQHF. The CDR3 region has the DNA TGTGCCAGCAGCGCAACAGGGGGCGGTCAGCCCCAGCATTTT.

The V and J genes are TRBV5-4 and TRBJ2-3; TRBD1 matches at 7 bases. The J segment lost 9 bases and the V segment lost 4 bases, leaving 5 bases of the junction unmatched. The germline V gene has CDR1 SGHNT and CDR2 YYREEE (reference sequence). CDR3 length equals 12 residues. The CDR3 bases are TGTGCCAGCAGCGATGACAGGGACACGCAGTATTTT. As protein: CASSDDRDTQYF.

The CDR3 DNA follows: TGTGCCAGCAGTACCAGGACAGGGGGTGGCTTCTTC. This encodes CASSTRTGGGFF. The V call is TRBV28, the J call TRBJ2-1, with 10 bases aligning to TRBD1. CDR1 MDHEN and CDR2 SYDVKM come from the germline V gene. Trimming at V came to 5 bases and at J to 16 bases, leaving 8 bases not matched to a gene. There are 12 residues in the CDR3.

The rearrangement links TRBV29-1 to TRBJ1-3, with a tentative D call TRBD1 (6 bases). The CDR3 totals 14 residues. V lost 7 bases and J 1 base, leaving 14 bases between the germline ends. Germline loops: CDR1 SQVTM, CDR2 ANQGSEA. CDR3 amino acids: CSGRGGPSGNTIYF. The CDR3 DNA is TGCAGCGGGAGGGGGGGACCGTCTGGAAACACCATATATTTT. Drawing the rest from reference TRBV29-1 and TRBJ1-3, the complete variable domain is SAVISQKPSRDICQRGTSLTIQCQVDSQVTMMFWYRQQPGQSLTLIATANQGSEATYESGFVIDKFPISRPNLTFSTLTVSNMSPEDSSIYLCSGRGGPSGNTIYFGEGSWLTVV.

CDR3 coding DNA: TGTGCCAGCTCACGATCGGCCCAGGGACAGGGAATGAACACCGGGGAGCTGTTTTTT. This gives the protein CASSRSAQGQGMNTGELFF. V and J are TRBV18 and TRBJ2-2, with 9 bases aligning to TRBD1. CDR3 length: 19 amino acids. CDR1 is KGHSH, CDR2 LQKENI, per germline. V shed 4 bases, J shed 1 base, and the junction held 13 bases outside the gene matches. Filled out from reference TRBV18 and TRBJ2-2, the complete variable domain reads NAGVMQNPRHLVRRRGQEARLRCSPMKGHSHVYWYRQLPEEGLKFMVYLQKENIIDESGMPKERFSAEFPKEGPSILRIQQVVRGDSAAYFCASSRSAQGQGMNTGELFFGEGSRLTVL.

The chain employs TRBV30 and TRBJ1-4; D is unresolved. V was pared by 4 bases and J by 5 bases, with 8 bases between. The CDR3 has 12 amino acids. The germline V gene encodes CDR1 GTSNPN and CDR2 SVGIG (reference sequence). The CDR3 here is CAWMRGNEKLFF. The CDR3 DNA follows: TGTGCCTGGATGCGGGGAAATGAAAAACTGTTTTTT.

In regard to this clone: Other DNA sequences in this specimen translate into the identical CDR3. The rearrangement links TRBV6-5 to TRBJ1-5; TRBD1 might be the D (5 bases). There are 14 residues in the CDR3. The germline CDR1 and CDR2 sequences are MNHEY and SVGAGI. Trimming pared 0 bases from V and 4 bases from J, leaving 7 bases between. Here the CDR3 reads CASSYSGLNQPQHF. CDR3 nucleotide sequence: TGTGCCAGCAGTTACTCGGGGCTGAATCAGCCCCAGCATTTT.

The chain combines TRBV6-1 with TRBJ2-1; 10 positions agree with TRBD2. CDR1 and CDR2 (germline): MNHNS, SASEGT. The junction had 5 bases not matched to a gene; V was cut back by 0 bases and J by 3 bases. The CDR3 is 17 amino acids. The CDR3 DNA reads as TGTGCCAGCAGTGAAGCTGGCCAGCGGGGGGGCTACAATGAGCAGTTCTTC. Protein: CASSEAGQRGGYNEQFF.

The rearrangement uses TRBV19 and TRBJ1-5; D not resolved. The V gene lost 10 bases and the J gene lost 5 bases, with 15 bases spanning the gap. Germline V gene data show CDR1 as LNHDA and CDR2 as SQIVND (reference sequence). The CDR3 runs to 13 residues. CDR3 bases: TGTGCCACCAGTGACTCGAGGGATCAGCCCCAGCATTTT. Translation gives CATSDSRDQPQHF.

Written as DNA, the CDR3 is TGTGCCAGCAGCCCGGAGCGGACCCCCATTGGGCCCCTCCACTTT. Residues: CASSPERTPIGPLHF. The rearrangement joins TRBV7-8 to TRBJ1-6, with unresolved D. The CDR3 runs to 15 residues. The germline CDR1 and CDR2 sequences are SGHVS and FQNEAQ. V lost 5 bases and J 13 bases, leaving 21 bases between the germline ends.

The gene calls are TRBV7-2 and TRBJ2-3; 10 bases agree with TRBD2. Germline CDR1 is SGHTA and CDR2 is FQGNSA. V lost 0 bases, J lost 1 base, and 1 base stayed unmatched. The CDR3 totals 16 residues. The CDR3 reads CASSLALAGGTDTQYF. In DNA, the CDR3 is TGTGCCAGCAGCTTAGCGCTAGCGGGAGGCACAGATACGCAGTATTTT.

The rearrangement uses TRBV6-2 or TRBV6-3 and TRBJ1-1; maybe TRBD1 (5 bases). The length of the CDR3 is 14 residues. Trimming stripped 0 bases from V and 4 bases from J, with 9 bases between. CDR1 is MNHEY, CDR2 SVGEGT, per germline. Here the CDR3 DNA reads TGTGCCAGCAGTTACTCGGGGGGGGGCACTGAAGCTTTCTTT. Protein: CASSYSGGGTEAFF.

CDR3 nucleotide sequence: TGCAGTGCTAGTGGTCTAGCGGGGGGGGTCGCGGGTCCAGATACGCAGTATTTT. Translating gives CSASGLAGGVAGPDTQYF. The chain has TRBV20-1 and TRBJ2-3, with 12 bases fitting TRBD2. This CDR3 is built from 18 residues. Germline-derived CDR1 and CDR2 are DFQATT and SNEGSKA (reference sequence). V lost 3 bases to trimming and J lost 4 bases; unmatched junction nucleotides: 14.

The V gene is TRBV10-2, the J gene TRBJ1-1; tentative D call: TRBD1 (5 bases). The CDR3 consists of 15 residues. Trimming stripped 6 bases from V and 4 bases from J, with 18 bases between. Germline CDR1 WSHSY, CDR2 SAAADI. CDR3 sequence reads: CASSSFGGSGTEAFF. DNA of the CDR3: TGCGCCAGCAGCTCCTTCGGGGGTTCTGGCACTGAAGCTTTCTTT.

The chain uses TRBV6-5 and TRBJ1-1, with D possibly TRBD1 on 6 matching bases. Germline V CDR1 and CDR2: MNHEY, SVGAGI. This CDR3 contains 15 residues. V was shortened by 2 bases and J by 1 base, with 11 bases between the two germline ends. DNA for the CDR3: TGTGCCAGCAGTTACGGAACAGGGCGGAACACTGAAGCTTTCTTT. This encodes CASSYGTGRNTEAFF.